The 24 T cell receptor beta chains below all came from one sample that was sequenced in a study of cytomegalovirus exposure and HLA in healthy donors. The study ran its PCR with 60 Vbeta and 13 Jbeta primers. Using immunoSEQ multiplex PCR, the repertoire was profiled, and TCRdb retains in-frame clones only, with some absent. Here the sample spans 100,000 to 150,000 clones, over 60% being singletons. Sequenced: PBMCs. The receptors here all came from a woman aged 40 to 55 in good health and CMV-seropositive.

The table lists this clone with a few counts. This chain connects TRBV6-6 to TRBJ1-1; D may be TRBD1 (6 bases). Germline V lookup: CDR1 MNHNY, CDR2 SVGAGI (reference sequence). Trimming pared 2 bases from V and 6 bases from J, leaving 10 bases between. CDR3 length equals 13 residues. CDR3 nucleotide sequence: TGTGCCAGCAGTTACCCGGGACAACCTGAAGCTTTCTTT. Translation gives CASSYPGQPEAFF.

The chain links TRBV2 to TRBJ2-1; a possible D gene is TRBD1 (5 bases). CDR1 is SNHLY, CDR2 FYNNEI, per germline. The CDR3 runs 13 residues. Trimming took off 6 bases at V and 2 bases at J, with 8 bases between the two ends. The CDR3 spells CASSPDTYNEQFF. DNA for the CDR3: TGTGCCAGCAGCCCGGACACCTACAATGAGCAGTTCTTC.

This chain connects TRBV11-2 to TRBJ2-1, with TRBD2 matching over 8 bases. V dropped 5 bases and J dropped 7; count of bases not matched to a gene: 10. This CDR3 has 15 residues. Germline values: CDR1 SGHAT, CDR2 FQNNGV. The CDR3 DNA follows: TGTGCCAGCAGCACAACCGGGACTAGAGGGAATGAGCAGTTCTTC. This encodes CASSTTGTRGNEQFF.

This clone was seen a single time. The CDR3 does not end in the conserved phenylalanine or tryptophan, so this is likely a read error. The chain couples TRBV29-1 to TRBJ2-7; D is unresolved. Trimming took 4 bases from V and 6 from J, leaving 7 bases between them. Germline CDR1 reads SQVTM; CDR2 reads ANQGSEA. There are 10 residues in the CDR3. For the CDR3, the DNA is TGCAGCGTTGTGGAAAGCGAGCAGTACCTC. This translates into CSVVESEQYL.

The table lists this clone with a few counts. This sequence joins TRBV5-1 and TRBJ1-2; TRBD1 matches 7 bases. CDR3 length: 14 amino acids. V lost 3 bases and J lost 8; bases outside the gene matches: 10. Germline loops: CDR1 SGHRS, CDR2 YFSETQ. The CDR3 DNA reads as TGCGCCAGCAGCTGGGACAGCCAAACGGGAGGCTACACCTTC. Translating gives CASSWDSQTGGYTF.

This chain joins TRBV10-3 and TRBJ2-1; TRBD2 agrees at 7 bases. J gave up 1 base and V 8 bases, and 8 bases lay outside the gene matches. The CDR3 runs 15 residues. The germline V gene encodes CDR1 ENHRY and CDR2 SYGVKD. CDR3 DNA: TGTGCCATCTCCTCGGTGGGGGGGTCCTACAATGAGCAGTTCTTC. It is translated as CAISSVGGSYNEQFF.

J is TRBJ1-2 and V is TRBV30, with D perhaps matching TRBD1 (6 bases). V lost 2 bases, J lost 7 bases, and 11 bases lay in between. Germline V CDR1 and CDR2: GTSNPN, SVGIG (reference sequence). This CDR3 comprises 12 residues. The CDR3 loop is CAWSPGAAGYTF. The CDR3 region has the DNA TGTGCCTGGAGTCCAGGGGCAGCTGGCTACACCTTC. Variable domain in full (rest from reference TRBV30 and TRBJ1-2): SQTIHQWPATLVQPVGSPLSLECTVEGTSNPNLYWYRQAAGRGLQLLFYSVGIGQISSEVPQNLSASRPQDRQFILSSKKLLLSDSGFYLCAWSPGAAGYTFGSGTRLTVV.

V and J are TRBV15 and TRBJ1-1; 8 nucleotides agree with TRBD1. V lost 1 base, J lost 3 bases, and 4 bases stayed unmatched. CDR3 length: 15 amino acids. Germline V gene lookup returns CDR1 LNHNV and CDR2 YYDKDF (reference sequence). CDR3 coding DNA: TGTGCCACCAGCAGAGGACAGGGGAACTACACTGAAGCTTTCTTT. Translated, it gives CATSRGQGNYTEAFF.

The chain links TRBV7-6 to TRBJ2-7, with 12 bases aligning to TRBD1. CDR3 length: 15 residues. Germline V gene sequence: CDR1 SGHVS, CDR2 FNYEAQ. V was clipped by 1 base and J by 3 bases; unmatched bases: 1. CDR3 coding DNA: TGTGCCAGCAGCTTAGGGGACAGGGGGCACTACGAGCAGTACTTC. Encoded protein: CASSLGDRGHYEQYF.

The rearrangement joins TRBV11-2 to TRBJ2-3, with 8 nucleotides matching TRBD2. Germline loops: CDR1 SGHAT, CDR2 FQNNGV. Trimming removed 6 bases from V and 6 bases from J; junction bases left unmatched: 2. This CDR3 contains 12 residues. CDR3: CASSRGGDTQYF. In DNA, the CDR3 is TGTGCCAGCAGTCGGGGGGGGGATACGCAGTATTTT.

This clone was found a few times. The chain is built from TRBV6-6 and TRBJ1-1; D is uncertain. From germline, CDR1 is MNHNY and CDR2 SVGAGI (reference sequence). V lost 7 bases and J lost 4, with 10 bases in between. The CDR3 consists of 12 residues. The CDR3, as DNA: TGTGCCAGCACCCAGGCGCGCACTGAAGCTTTCTTT. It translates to CASTQARTEAFF.

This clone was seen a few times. CDR3: CASSQGSMGTDTQYF. The DNA for the CDR3 is TGCGCCAGCAGCCAAGGGTCAATGGGGACTGATACGCAGTATTTT. The rearrangement links TRBV4-1 to TRBJ2-3; weak D call: TRBD2 (6 bases). Germline CDR1 is MGHRA and CDR2 is YSYEKL. The CDR3 sequence is 15 residues long. Trimming took 1 base from V and 6 from J, leaving 14 bases between them.

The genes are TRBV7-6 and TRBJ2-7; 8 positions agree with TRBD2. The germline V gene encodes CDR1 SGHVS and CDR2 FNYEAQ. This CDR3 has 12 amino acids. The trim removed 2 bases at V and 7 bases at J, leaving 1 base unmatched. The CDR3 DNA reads TGTGCCAGCAGCTTATCGGGGGGGGAGCAGTACTTC. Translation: CASSLSGGEQYF.

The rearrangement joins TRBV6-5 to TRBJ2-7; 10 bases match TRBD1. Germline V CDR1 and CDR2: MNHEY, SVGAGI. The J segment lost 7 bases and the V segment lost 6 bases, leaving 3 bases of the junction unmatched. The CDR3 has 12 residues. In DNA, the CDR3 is TGTGCCAGCAGGACAGGGGGCAGTGAGCAGTACTTC. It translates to CASRTGGSEQYF.

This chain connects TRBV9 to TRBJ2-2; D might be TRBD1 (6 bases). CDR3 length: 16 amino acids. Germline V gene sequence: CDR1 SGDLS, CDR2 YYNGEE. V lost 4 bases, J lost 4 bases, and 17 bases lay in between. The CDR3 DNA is TGTGCCAGCAGCACTCCTTCCGGGACAAGCACCGGGGAGCTGTTTTTT. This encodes CASSTPSGTSTGELFF.

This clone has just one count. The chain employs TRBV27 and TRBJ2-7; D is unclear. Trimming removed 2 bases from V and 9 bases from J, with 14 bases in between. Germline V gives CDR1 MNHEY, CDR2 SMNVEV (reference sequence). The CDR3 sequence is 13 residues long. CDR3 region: CASSLDHRSGQYF. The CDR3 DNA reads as TGTGCCAGCAGTTTAGATCATAGGTCAGGGCAGTACTTC.

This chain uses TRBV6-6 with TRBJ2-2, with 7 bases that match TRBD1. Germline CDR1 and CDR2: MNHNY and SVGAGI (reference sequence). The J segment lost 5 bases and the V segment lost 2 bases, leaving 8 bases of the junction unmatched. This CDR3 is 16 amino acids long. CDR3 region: CASSYGQVLETGELFF. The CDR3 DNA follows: TGTGCCAGCAGTTACGGACAGGTCCTGGAAACCGGGGAGCTGTTTTTT.

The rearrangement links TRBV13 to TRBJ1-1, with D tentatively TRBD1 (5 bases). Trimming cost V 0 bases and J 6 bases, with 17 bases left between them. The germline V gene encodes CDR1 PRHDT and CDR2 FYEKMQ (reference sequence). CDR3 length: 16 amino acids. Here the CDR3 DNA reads TGTGCCAGCAGCTTAGGGGGTACTGGGGGGGGTCCTGAAGCTTTCTTT. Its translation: CASSLGGTGGGPEAFF.

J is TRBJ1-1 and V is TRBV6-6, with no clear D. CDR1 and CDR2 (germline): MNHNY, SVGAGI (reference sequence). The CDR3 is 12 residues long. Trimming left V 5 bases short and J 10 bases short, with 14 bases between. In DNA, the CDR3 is TGTGCCAGCAGTCTCAGATCGGGAGGAGCTTTCTTT. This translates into CASSLRSGGAFF.

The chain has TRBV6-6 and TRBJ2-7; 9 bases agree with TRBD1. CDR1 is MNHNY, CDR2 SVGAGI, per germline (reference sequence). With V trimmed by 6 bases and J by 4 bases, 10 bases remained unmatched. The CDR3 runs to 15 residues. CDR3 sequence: CASRHPGQGVYEQYF. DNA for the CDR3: TGTGCCAGCAGACATCCGGGACAGGGTGTTTACGAGCAGTACTTC.

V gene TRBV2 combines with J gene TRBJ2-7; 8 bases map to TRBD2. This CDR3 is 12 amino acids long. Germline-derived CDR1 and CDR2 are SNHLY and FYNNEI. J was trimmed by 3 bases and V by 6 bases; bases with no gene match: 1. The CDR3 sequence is CASRREVYEQYF. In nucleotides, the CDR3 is TGTGCCAGCAGGCGGGAGGTCTACGAGCAGTACTTC.

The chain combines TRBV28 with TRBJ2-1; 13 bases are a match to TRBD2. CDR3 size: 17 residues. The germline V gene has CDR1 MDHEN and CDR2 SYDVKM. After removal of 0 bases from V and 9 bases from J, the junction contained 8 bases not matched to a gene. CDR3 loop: CASSLWGGTSGIGEQFF. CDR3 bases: TGTGCCAGCAGTTTATGGGGGGGGACTAGCGGGATAGGTGAGCAGTTCTTC.

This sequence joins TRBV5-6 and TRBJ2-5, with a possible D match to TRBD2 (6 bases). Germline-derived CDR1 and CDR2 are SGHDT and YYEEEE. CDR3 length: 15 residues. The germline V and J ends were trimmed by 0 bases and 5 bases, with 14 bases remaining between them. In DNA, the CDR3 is TGTGCCAGCAGCTTGGAACGGCAGGAGGGGGAGACCCAGTACTTC. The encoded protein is CASSLERQEGETQYF.

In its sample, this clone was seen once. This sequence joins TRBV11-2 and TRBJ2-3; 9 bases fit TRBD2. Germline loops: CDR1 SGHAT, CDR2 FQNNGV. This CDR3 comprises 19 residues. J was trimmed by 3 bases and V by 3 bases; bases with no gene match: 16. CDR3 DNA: TGTGCCAGCAGCTTGTTCCTAGCGGGAACGGCCAAAGGGACAGATACGCAGTATTTT. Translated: CASSLFLAGTAKGTDTQYF.